Below, 8 T cell receptor beta chains from the same sample are listed, as sequenced in a study of identical twins. TCRdb itself ran the 5' RACE reads through MiXCR, one entry per CDR3 protein. The sample consists of roughly 1.6 million distinct CDR3 sequences, less than 40% of them appearing once. The sequenced sample was cord blood. All receptors come from a newborn girl in good health.

This clonotype was counted many times. The chain combines TRBV10-3 with TRBJ2-1; 10 bases fit TRBD2. The trim removed 4 bases at V and 0 bases at J, leaving 0 bases unmatched. The CDR3 extends over 15 amino acids. In germline, CDR1 is ENHRY, CDR2 SYGVKD. CDR3 bases: TGTGCCATCAGTGGGACTAGCGGCTCCTACAATGAGCAGTTCTTC. This translates into CAISGTSGSYNEQFF.

V is TRBV24-1 and J is TRBJ2-7, with 9 bases that match TRBD1. Germline values: CDR1 KGHDR, CDR2 SFDVKD. The V and J ends lost 3 bases and 7 bases, in that order; junction bases with no gene match: 3. The CDR3 is 13 amino acids. Written as DNA, the CDR3 is TGTGCCACCAGTGATGGACAGGGGAAAGAGCAGTACTTC. Protein: CATSDGQGKEQYF.

This clonotype was seen only a few times. V and J are TRBV7-2 and TRBJ2-3; 11 bases are shared with TRBD2. CDR1 and CDR2 from the germline V gene are SGHTA and FQGNSA. The CDR3 is made up of 16 amino acids. Losses at the gene ends were 1 base for V and 2 bases for J; bases not matched to a gene: 2. The CDR3 DNA reads as TGTGCCAGCAGCTTAGGTAGCGGGGGGGCCACAGATACGCAGTATTTT. Protein sequence: CASSLGSGGATDTQYF.

The chain uses TRBV3-1 and TRBJ2-4, with 7 positions matching TRBD2. CDR1 and CDR2 from the germline V gene are LGHDT and YNNKEL (reference sequence). The CDR3 runs to 18 residues. V lost 2 bases, J lost 0 bases, and 10 bases stayed unmatched. The CDR3 DNA reads TGTGCCAGCAGCCAAATGGTACTAGCGCATCTAGCCAAAAACATTCAGTACTTC. Its protein is CASSQMVLAHLAKNIQYF.

The chain links TRBV20-1 to TRBJ1-2; weak D call: TRBD1 (5 bases). Germline V gene lookup returns CDR1 DFQATT and CDR2 SNEGSKA (reference sequence). The V end lost 1 base, the J end lost 7 bases, and 25 bases lay between the germline ends. The CDR3 has 17 amino acids. CDR3 in amino acids: CSARAVVGGVIVGGYTF. CDR3 sequence (DNA): TGCAGTGCTAGAGCCGTCGTGGGAGGGGTAATTGTAGGTGGCTACACCTTC.

The chain links TRBV7-9 to TRBJ2-3, with 7 nucleotides matching TRBD1. CDR1 and CDR2 (germline): SEHNR, FQNEAQ (reference sequence). V trimming: 7 bases; J trimming: 4 bases; junction bases outside the gene matches: 2. The CDR3 is 12 residues long. CDR3 in DNA: TGTGCCAGCAAGACAGGGTCAGATACGCAGTATTTT. Protein: CASKTGSDTQYF.

The chain combines TRBV10-3 with TRBJ2-7; the D gene is possibly TRBD1 (6 bases). V lost 0 bases and J lost 6, with 6 bases in between. The CDR3 length is 12 residues. Germline CDR1 reads ENHRY; CDR2 reads SYGVKD. The CDR3 spells CAISESRGEQYF. CDR3 bases: TGTGCCATCAGTGAGTCCAGGGGCGAGCAGTACTTC.

Concerning this clonotype itself: A much larger clone sits a single nucleotide away, making a read error possible. The chain is built from TRBV4-2 and TRBJ2-1; D is uncertain. Trimming took 2 bases from V and 13 from J, leaving 15 bases between them. In germline, CDR1 is LGHNA, CDR2 YNFKEQ. CDR3 length: 13 residues. CDR3 sequence (DNA): TGTGCCAGCAGCCAAAGGCAGCAAGAGACCCAGTTCTTC. Amino acid sequence: CASSQRQQETQFF.